The clone carrying this T cell receptor (beta chain) has only one observation. Antigen: not known. The data were produced by immunoSEQ multiplex PCR, yet TCRdb's version contains in-frame clones alone and is incomplete. This sample yields approximately 80,000 clones, of which 89% are seen a single time; more than 0.15% belongs to the top ten. The sample comes from a study of OX40 agonist ivuxolimab in advanced cancers. Points from the study as a whole: Certain nonresponding patients likewise had low normalized T-cell clonal expansion. Specificity for antigen went undetermined in the expanded peripheral T cells. Partial responders at 0.1-3.0 mg/kg showed near-lowest clonal expansion. CD8+ T cells (on average) carried more expanded clones than CD4+ T cells.

The specimen comprised CD4+ or CD8+ T cells sorted from blood, sampled in a trial of the OX40 agonist ivuxolimab. The TCR sequence derives from an adult with an advanced solid tumor such as melanoma, head and neck, liver or kidney cancer.

The CDR3 region has the DNA TGTGCCAGCAGCACCGTAGGAGTCACTGAAGCTTTCTTT. Its protein product is CASSTVGVTEAFF. The chain carries TRBV5-8 and TRBJ1-1; D is uncertain. This CDR3 comprises 13 residues. V lost 4 bases and J 4 bases, leaving 11 bases between the germline ends. In germline, CDR1 is SGHTS, CDR2 YDEGEE.